Shown below are 11 T cell receptor beta chains from a single sample sequenced in a study of T-cell reconstitution after alpha-beta-depleted transplantation in children. TCRbeta library preparation incorporated unique molecular identifiers. TCRdb re-called the PCR reads with MiXCR, one entry per CDR3 protein. The repertoire holds 190,000 or so distinct CDR3 sequences, with 6% to 7% as singletons. The material sequenced was PBMCs from the stem cell graft donor, taken from the stem cell graft. The source is a human donor who donated a stem cell graft to a child with Wiskott-Aldrich syndrome.

This clonotype was recorded many times. The rearrangement links TRBV24-1 to TRBJ2-7; possibly TRBD1 for D (6 bases). The CDR3 length is 13 residues. Germline CDR1 is KGHDR and CDR2 is SFDVKD. The V and J ends lost 4 bases and 5 bases respectively, with 11 bases between them. CDR3 in amino acids: CATSDPPGDEQYF. The CDR3 bases are TGTGCCACCAGTGACCCGCCAGGGGACGAGCAGTACTTC.

This clonotype was detected ten times or more. This chain uses TRBV5-1 with TRBJ2-7; the D gene is possibly TRBD1 (5 bases). This CDR3 comprises 15 residues. Trimming left V 0 bases short and J 1 base short, with 11 bases between. CDR1 is SGHRS, CDR2 YFSETQ, per germline. CDR3 nucleotide sequence: TGCGCCAGCAGCTTGGAACAGGCACAGTCCTACGAGCAGTACTTC. It specifies CASSLEQAQSYEQYF.

This clonotype was recorded a few times. The chain uses TRBV5-1 and TRBJ1-1; a weak D match, TRBD1 (5 bases). The germline V gene encodes CDR1 SGHRS and CDR2 YFSETQ. V was pared by 0 bases and J by 0 bases, with 15 bases between. The CDR3 loop spans 17 amino acids. CDR3 coding DNA: TGCGCCAGCAGCTTGGATCCAGGGAGGGCTCTGAACACTGAAGCTTTCTTT. Translated: CASSLDPGRALNTEAFF.

This clonotype was seen many times. V usage is TRBV5-5 and J usage is TRBJ1-2; D may be TRBD1 (5 bases). The germline V and J ends were trimmed by 4 bases and 2 bases, with 12 bases remaining between them. Germline V gene data show CDR1 as SGHKS and CDR2 as YYEKEE (reference sequence). The CDR3 is made up of 14 amino acids. The CDR3 coding sequence is TGTGCCAGCAGCCCTGGGACGAAAAACTATGGCTACACCTTC. Translated, it gives CASSPGTKNYGYTF.

This clonotype was recorded a few times. The gene calls are TRBV2 and TRBJ1-1; D unclear. Germline CDR1 SNHLY, CDR2 FYNNEI. Trimming cost V 5 bases and J 0 bases, with 10 bases left between them. The CDR3 covers 14 residues. CDR3 sequence reads: CASSWASMNTEAFF. CDR3 nucleotide sequence: TGTGCCAGCAGTTGGGCCTCCATGAACACTGAAGCTTTCTTT.

This clonotype was detected many times. The chain combines TRBV29-1 with TRBJ2-7; 12 bases map to TRBD2. The germline V gene has CDR1 SQVTM and CDR2 ANQGSEA. J gave up 0 bases and V 4 bases, and 7 bases lay outside the gene matches. The CDR3 runs 16 residues. CDR3 sequence reads: CSVGLAGGQSSYEQYF. As DNA, the CDR3 is TGCAGCGTTGGGCTAGCGGGAGGGCAGTCCTCCTACGAGCAGTACTTC.

The table lists this clonotype with many counts. The gene calls are TRBV5-5 and TRBJ2-1, with 8 bases that match TRBD2. Germline V gene sequence: CDR1 SGHKS, CDR2 YYEKEE (reference sequence). The V and J ends lost 4 bases and 6 bases, in that order; junction bases with no gene match: 12. The CDR3 sequence is 16 residues long. DNA for the CDR3: TGTGCCAGCAGCCCGCCATTCGGGAGGGAAGGCAATGAGCAGTTCTTC. The encoded protein is CASSPPFGREGNEQFF.

This clonotype was detected only a few times. This sequence joins TRBV20-1 and TRBJ2-5; possibly TRBD1 or TRBD2 for D (5 bases each). Trimming took off 6 bases at V and 1 base at J, with 15 bases between the two ends. The germline gives CDR1 DFQATT, CDR2 SNEGSKA (reference sequence). This CDR3 region has 14 residues. The CDR3 bases are TGCAGTGCAGATGGGGACGGATCCCAAGAGACCCAGTACTTC. It translates to CSADGDGSQETQYF.

The chain couples TRBV20-1 to TRBJ1-5, with D uncertain. V lost 1 base, J lost 0 bases, and 7 bases lay in between. CDR1 and CDR2 (germline): DFQATT, SNEGSKA (reference sequence). The CDR3 totals 14 residues. The CDR3 bases are TGCAGTGCTAGAGTGGTCAATAGCAATCAGCCCCAGCATTTT. Protein product: CSARVVNSNQPQHF.

This clonotype was found many times. This sequence joins TRBV29-1 and TRBJ2-3, with 8 bases matching TRBD1. Trimming cost V 6 bases and J 6 bases; bases outside gene matches: 5. This CDR3 is built from 12 residues. CDR1 and CDR2 (germline): SQVTM, ANQGSEA. The CDR3 coding sequence is TGCAGCGTAAGGACAGGGAGCGATACGCAGTATTTT. Translating gives CSVRTGSDTQYF.

This clonotype was found many times. The gene calls are TRBV7-2 and TRBJ2-7, with 8 bases matching TRBD2. V lost 5 bases to trimming and J lost 2 bases; unmatched junction nucleotides: 8. There are 15 residues in the CDR3. Germline V gene lookup returns CDR1 SGHTA and CDR2 FQGNSA. CDR3 residues: CASSAERENTYEQYF. The CDR3 nucleotides are TGTGCCAGCAGCGCGGAGCGGGAGAATACCTACGAGCAGTACTTC.